This T cell receptor (beta chain) was identified during a study of OX40 agonist ivuxolimab in advanced cancers. On the study more broadly: Aged roughly 20 to 79 with a mean of about 60 years, they were around 79% male. Broader study findings: Antigen specificity remained undetermined for the expanded peripheral T cells.

This CDR3 contains 13 residues. Trimming pared 2 bases from V and 10 bases from J, leaving 12 bases between. CDR1 is MNHNS and CDR2 is SASEGT in the germline V gene. Produced via immunoSEQ multiplex PCR; TCRdb's table is partial and in-frame only. The table lists 50,000 to 65,000 clones, 70% to 90% of them singletons. With regard to this clone: The antigen remains undetermined.

Blood sampling was done at baseline, cycle 4 day 1, and cycle 7 day 1. The chain has TRBV6-1 and TRBJ1-5, with a possible D match to TRBD1 (6 bases). Source: CD4+ or CD8+ T cells sorted from blood, taken in a trial of the OX40 agonist ivuxolimab. The source is an adult with an advanced solid tumor such as melanoma, head and neck, liver or kidney cancer. CDR3 DNA: TGTGCCAGCAGTGAATCACAGGGATTACCCCAGCATTTT. It specifies CASSESQGLPQHF.